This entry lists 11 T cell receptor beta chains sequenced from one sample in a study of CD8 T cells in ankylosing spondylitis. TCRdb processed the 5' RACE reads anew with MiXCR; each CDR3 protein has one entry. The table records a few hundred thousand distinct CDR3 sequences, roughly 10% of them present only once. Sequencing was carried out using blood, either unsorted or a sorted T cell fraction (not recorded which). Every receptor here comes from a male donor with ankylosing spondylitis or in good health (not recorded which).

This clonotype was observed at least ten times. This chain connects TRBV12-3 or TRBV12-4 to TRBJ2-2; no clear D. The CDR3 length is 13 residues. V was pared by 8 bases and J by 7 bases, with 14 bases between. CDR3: CASRRSPIGELFF. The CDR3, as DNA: TGTGCCAGCCGTCGGTCTCCCATCGGGGAGCTGTTTTTT.

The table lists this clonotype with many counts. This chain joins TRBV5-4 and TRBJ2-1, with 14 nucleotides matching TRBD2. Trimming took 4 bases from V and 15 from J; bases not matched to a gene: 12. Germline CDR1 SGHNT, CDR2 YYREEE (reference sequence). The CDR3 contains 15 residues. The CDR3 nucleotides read TGTGCCAGCAGCCCGACGGGACTAGCGGGAGTACAAATGTTCTTC. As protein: CASSPTGLAGVQMFF. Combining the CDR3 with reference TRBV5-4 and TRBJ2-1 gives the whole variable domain ETGVTQSPTHLIKTRGQQVTLRCSSQSGHNTVSWYQQALGQGPQFIFQYYREEENGRGNFPPRFSGLQFPNYSSELNVNALELDDSALYLCASSPTGLAGVQMFFGPGTRLTVL.

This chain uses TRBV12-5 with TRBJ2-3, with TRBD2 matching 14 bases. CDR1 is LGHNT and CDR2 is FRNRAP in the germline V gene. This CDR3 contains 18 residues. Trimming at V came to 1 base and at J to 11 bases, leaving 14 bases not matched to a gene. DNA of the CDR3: TGTGCTAGTGGTTTGGCCCAGAAGACTAGCGGGAGGGAGATTGGGCAGTATTTT. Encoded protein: CASGLAQKTSGREIGQYF.

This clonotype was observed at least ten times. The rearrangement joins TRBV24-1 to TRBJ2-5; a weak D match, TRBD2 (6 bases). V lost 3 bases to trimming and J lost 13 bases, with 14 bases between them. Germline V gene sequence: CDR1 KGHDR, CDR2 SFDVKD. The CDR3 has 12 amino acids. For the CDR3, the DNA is TGTGCCACCAGTGATCACCGGGACTCTCGGTACTTC. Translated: CATSDHRDSRYF.

The CDR3 sequence is CASSARGEGTDTQYF. The CDR3 DNA reads TGTGCCAGCAGCGCTAGGGGAGAGGGAACAGATACGCAGTATTTT. This rearrangement joins TRBV7-9 to TRBJ2-3, with D perhaps given as TRBD1 or TRBD2 (5 bases each). The ends were cut back, 5 bases at V and 3 bases at J, with 15 bases in the middle. The CDR3 totals 15 residues. Germline V gene sequence: CDR1 SEHNR, CDR2 FQNEAQ (reference sequence).

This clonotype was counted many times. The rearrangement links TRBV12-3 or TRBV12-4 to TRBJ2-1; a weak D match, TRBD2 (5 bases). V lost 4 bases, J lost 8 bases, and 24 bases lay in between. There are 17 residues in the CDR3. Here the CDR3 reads CASSYGVRGSLSHEQFF. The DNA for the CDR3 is TGTGCCAGCAGTTATGGGGTACGTGGGAGTCTTTCACATGAGCAGTTCTTC.

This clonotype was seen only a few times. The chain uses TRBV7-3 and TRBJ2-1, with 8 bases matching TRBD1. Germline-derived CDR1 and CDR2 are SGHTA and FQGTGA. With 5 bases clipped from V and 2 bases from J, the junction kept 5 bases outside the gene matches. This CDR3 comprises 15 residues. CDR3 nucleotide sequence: TGTGCCAGCAGCCCCCGGGACAGGCCCTACAATGAGCAGTTCTTC. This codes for CASSPRDRPYNEQFF.

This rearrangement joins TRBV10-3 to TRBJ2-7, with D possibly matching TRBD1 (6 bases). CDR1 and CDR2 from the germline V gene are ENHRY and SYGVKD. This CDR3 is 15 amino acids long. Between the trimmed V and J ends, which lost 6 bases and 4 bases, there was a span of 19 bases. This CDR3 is CAISATGTRVYEQYF. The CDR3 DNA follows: TGTGCCATCAGCGCCACCGGGACACGGGTTTACGAGCAGTACTTC.

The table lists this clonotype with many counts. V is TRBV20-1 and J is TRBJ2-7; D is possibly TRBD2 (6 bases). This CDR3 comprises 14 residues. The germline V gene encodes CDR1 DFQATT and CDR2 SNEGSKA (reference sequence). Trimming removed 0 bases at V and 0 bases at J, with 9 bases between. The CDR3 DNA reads TGCAGTGCTAGAGAAGGGCGGGGCTCCTACGAGCAGTACTTC. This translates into CSAREGRGSYEQYF.

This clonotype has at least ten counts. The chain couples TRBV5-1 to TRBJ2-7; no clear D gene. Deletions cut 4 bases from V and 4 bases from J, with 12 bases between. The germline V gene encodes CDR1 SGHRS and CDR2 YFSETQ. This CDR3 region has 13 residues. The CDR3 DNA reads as TGCGCCAGCAGCCCAGTTTCGCGGTACGAGCAGTACTTC. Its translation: CASSPVSRYEQYF.

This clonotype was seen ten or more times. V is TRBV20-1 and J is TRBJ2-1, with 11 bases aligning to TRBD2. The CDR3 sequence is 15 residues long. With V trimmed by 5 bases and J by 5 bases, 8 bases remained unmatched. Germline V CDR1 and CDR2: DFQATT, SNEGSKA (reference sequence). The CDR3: CSARPPGLADNEQFF. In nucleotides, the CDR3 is TGCAGTGCTCGCCCCCCGGGACTAGCGGACAATGAGCAGTTCTTC.